A selection of T cell receptor beta chains follows, all from one sample in a study of cytomegalovirus exposure and HLA in healthy donors. Generated by immunoSEQ multiplex PCR, the TCRdb table keeps only in-frame clones and is missing some. The sample holds 150,000 to 200,000 clones, approximately 71% seen once. Sequencing was performed on PBMCs. The receptors originated from a man younger than 45 in good health and CMV-seropositive. CDR3s include the opening cysteine and the closing phenylalanine or tryptophan. D genes are given only for firm matches. The size field is filled for only some rows; it gives once, few, many or a size class.

len	v_gene	j_gene	abundance	d_gene	CDR3aa	CDR3nt
13	TRBV30	TRBJ2-1	-	-	CAWSVSVDNEQFF	TGTGCCTGGAGTGTAAGTGTAGACAATGAGCAGTTCTTC
16	TRBV23-1	TRBJ1-2	-	-	CASSHPGTQISYGYTF	TGCGCCAGCAGTCACCCGGGGACACAGATTTCCTATGGCTACACCTTC
16	TRBV9	TRBJ2-7	few	TRBD2	CASSVDPAGANYEQYF	TGTGCCAGCAGCGTAGACCCCGCGGGAGCTAACTACGAGCAGTACTTC
16	TRBV6-5	TRBJ2-5	few	-	CASSYSAGGKIETQYF	TGTGCCAGCAGTTACTCGGCAGGGGGGAAAATAGAGACCCAGTACTTC
15	TRBV7-2	TRBJ2-7	-	-	CASSTSLAIREEQYF	TGTGCCAGCAGCACCTCACTCGCAATCCGGGAGGAGCAGTACTTC
15	TRBV9	TRBJ2-2	-	TRBD2	CASSVGEGYTGELFF	TGTGCCAGCAGCGTAGGGGAGGGATACACCGGGGAGCTGTTTTTT
13	TRBV4-1	TRBJ2-5	-	-	CASSQTRQETQYF	TGCGCCAGCAGCCAAACTAGACAAGAGACCCAGTACTTC
17	TRBV4-2	TRBJ2-4	few	-	CASSQESLAMAKNIQYF	TGTGCCAGCAGCCAAGAGTCCCTAGCTATGGCCAAAAACATTCAGTACTTC
15	TRBV6-5	TRBJ2-1	-	-	CASSVDPDIYNEQFF	TGTGCCAGCAGTGTCGACCCGGACATATACAATGAGCAGTTCTTC
14	TRBV5-1	TRBJ2-7	-	-	CASSPPGRDYEQYF	TGCGCCAGCAGCCCTCCGGGGAGAGACTACGAGCAGTACTTC
13	TRBV7-9	TRBJ1-1	-	-	CASSLEGETEAFF	TGTGCCAGCAGCTTAGAGGGGGAGACTGAAGCTTTCTTT
16	TRBV30	TRBJ2-3	once	-	CAWSASERRLADTQYF	TGTGCCTGGAGTGCCTCGGAGCGGAGGTTGGCAGATACGCAGTATTTT
15	TRBV18	TRBJ2-3	-	TRBD2	CASSPTSQEADTQYF	TGTGCCAGCTCACCGACTAGCCAGGAGGCAGATACGCAGTATTTT
15	TRBV4-1	TRBJ2-7	-	TRBD2	CASSLVSSGIYEQYF	TGCGCCAGCAGCCTAGTGTCTAGCGGGATCTACGAGCAGTACTTC
19	TRBV4-1	TRBJ2-2	-	TRBD2	CASSQDYGVLAGGSGELFF	TGCGCCAGCAGCCAAGATTATGGGGTACTAGCGGGAGGTTCCGGGGAGCTGTTTTTT
13	TRBV11-2	TRBJ2-5	few	TRBD1	CASSFGQGETQYF	TGTGCCAGCAGCTTCGGACAGGGTGAGACCCAGTACTTC
15	TRBV6-1	TRBJ1-1	-	TRBD1	CASSGIDRVGTEAFF	TGTGCCAGCAGTGGGATTGACAGGGTTGGGACTGAAGCTTTCTTT
14	TRBV10-3	TRBJ1-1	-	TRBD1	CAITVDRGNTEAFF	TGTGCCATCACCGTGGACAGGGGGAACACTGAAGCTTTCTTT
16	TRBV5-6	TRBJ1-2	-	-	CASTEYITLSNYGYTF	TGTGCCAGCACCGAATACATTACCCTCTCAAACTATGGCTACACCTTC
15	TRBV7-9	TRBJ1-1	once	-	CASSLAVQSFTEAFF	TGTGCCAGCAGCTTAGCCGTCCAGTCGTTCACTGAAGCTTTCTTT
15	TRBV19	TRBJ1-5	once	-	CASIQGTYSNQPQHF	TGTGCCAGTATCCAAGGGACTTATAGCAATCAGCCCCAGCATTTT
17	TRBV7-3	TRBJ2-1	-	TRBD2	CASSSDSGIRSYNEQFF	TGTGCCAGCAGCTCCGATAGCGGGATCAGGTCCTACAATGAGCAGTTCTTC
15	TRBV7-9	TRBJ1-2	-	-	CASSFVAPGHALDTF	TGTGCCAGCAGTTTTGTCGCTCCGGGACACGCTTTGGACACCTTC
17	TRBV4-1	TRBJ2-2	-	TRBD1	CASSQGRTGLDTGELFF	TGCGCCAGCAGCCAAGGACGGACAGGGCTCGACACCGGGGAGCTGTTTTTT
14	TRBV6-5	TRBJ2-7	-	-	CASSYSRQTYEQYF	TGTGCCAGCAGTTACTCTCGCCAGACATACGAGCAGTACTTC
13	TRBV2	TRBJ2-1	-	TRBD1	CATRGQGVGVEFF	TGTGCCACACGGGGACAGGGGGTCGGGGTGGAGTTCTTC
14	TRBV27	TRBJ2-1	-	-	CAVLVRGNYNEQFF	TGTGCCGTTCTTGTCCGGGGGAATTACAATGAGCAGTTCTTC
13	TRBV6-4	TRBJ2-5	-	-	CASSDSAGETQYF	TGTGCCAGCAGTGACTCTGCGGGAGAGACCCAGTACTTC
14	TRBV7-9	TRBJ2-1	-	TRBD2	CASGTSATYNEQFF	TGTGCCAGCGGGACTAGCGCGACTTACAATGAGCAGTTCTTC
16	TRBV27	TRBJ2-1	-	TRBD2	CASSPLTSGRSNEQFF	TGTGCCAGCAGTCCACTAACTAGCGGGAGAAGCAATGAGCAGTTCTTC
13	TRBV7-9	TRBJ1-1	once	-	CSSSLALRRDAFF	TGTTCCAGCAGCTTAGCTTTAAGGAGGGATGCTTTCTTT
15	TRBV6-4	TRBJ2-1	few	TRBD2	CASSDSAGGSNEQFF	TGTGCCAGCAGTGACTCCGCGGGAGGGAGCAATGAGCAGTTCTTC
16	TRBV19	TRBJ2-7	-	TRBD2	CASSRSGLAGGYEQYF	TGTGCCAGTAGTCGATCCGGACTAGCGGGAGGGTACGAGCAGTACTTC
14	TRBV19	TRBJ2-7	few	-	CASSIDLQGYEQYF	TGTGCCAGTAGTATAGATCTACAGGGCTACGAGCAGTACTTC
13	TRBV6-6	TRBJ1-1	-	-	CASSYAGGTEAFF	TGTGCCAGCAGTTACGCCGGCGGCACTGAAGCTTTCTTT
16	TRBV6-1	TRBJ2-2	-	-	CASSEGLVRYTGELFF	TGTGCCAGCAGTGAAGGACTGGTCCGGTACACCGGGGAGCTGTTTTTT
14	TRBV19	TRBJ2-7	-	-	CASTIAYSSYEQYF	TGTGCCAGTACGATCGCTTATAGCTCCTACGAGCAGTACTTC
14	TRBV6-4	TRBJ2-1	-	TRBD2	CASSDLAGGNEQFF	TGTGCCAGCAGTGACCTAGCGGGAGGGAATGAGCAGTTCTTC
15	TRBV7-8	TRBJ2-1	-	-	CASSLPQEEHNEQFF	TGTGCCAGCAGCTTGCCCCAGGAGGAACACAATGAGCAGTTCTTC
13	TRBV10-1	TRBJ2-2	-	-	CASRNEQGRELFF	TGCGCCAGCAGAAATGAACAGGGCCGGGAGCTGTTTTTT
17	TRBV4-1	TRBJ2-3	-	TRBD2	CASSQSQAGGPRDTQYF	TGCGCCAGCAGCCAATCCCAAGCGGGAGGGCCTAGGGATACGCAGTATTTT
14	TRBV7-9	TRBJ1-5	-	-	CASSLDRYNQPQHF	TGTGCCAGCAGCTTAGACAGATACAATCAGCCCCAGCATTTT
13	TRBV6-5	TRBJ1-4	-	TRBD1	CASSYGTGEKLFF	TGTGCCAGCAGTTACGGGACAGGGGAAAAACTGTTTTTT